This T cell receptor (beta chain) was recovered during a study of shared clonotypes between healthy human individuals. Study-wide context: The plates for each donor numbered three CD4 naive, three CD4 memory, two CD8 naive and one CD8 memory.

Regarding the study as a whole: The study found approximately 5% of naive CD4 clonotypes shared across a few donors. Since donors were few, the genetic and exposure-history diversity represented was limited.

Profiled with immunoSEQ multiplex PCR; TCRdb holds only in-frame clones, not every one. The table records over a million clones, 65% to 80% of them present only once. Worth noting for this clone: No antigen is known for it.

From germline, CDR1 is MGHDK and CDR2 SYGVNS. The germline V and J ends were trimmed by 9 bases and 0 bases, with 11 bases remaining between them. The CDR3 totals 13 residues. The sample consisted of memory CD4+ T cells sorted from blood. Subset specified: CD45RA-negative fraction. The chain uses TRBV25-1 and TRBJ1-1; the D is unclear. The clonotype originates from a man aged 18 to 29 in good health. The CDR3 DNA reads as TGTGCCAGTATGAGAGACATGAACACTGAAGCTTTCTTT. It codes for CASMRDMNTEAFF.